The 2 T cell receptor beta chains given below trace back to one sample, sequenced in a study of glioma-infiltrating T cells after dendritic cell vaccination. TCRdb's table, derived via immunoSEQ multiplex PCR, lists solely in-frame clones and lacks some. The profile shows approximately 100,000 clones, roughly four fifths of them singletons. The sample here was blood, taken before dendritic cell vaccination. These receptors originate from a human donor with glioblastoma.

This clone was counted a few times. This rearrangement joins TRBV6-1 to TRBJ2-7, with TRBD2 matching over 7 bases. The CDR3 extends over 15 amino acids. After removal of 6 bases from V and 3 bases from J, the junction contained 11 bases not matched to a gene. CDR1 is MNHNS, CDR2 SASEGT, per germline. The CDR3 DNA reads TGTGCCAGCAGCGCAATAGTGGGGGAGGGCTACGAGCAGTACTTC. This sequence encodes CASSAIVGEGYEQYF.

Points on this clone: Other DNA sequences of this sample code for an identical CDR3. The genes are TRBV19 and TRBJ1-5; 10 positions agree with TRBD1. Germline values: CDR1 LNHDA, CDR2 SQIVND (reference sequence). J gave up 4 bases and V 4 bases, and 4 bases lay outside the gene matches. The CDR3 runs to 15 residues. As DNA, the CDR3 is TGTGCCAGTAGTACGCGGACAGGGGGTAATCAGCCCCAGCATTTT. This codes for CASSTRTGGNQPQHF.